This T cell receptor (beta chain) was observed in a study of post-analysis software for immune sequencing data. Across the whole study: Clinical courses comprised relapsing-remitting, secondary progressive and progressive-relapsing multiple sclerosis.

Study-wide results and limits: Relative to controls, patients had five TRBV segments at higher frequency, with TRBV5-6, TRBV5-1 and TRBV20-1 among these. A significant reduction in normalized Chao1 diversity was observed in multiple sclerosis patients versus controls.

Unique molecular identifiers were built into the TCR beta cDNA libraries. TCRdb ran MiXCR on the PCR reads and lists one entry per CDR3 protein. The table has 500,000 to 600,000 distinct CDR3 sequences, 44% seen once. J was trimmed by 3 bases and V by 4 bases; bases with no gene match: 11. This CDR3 region has 16 residues. Germline CDR1 is SGHRS and CDR2 is YFSETQ. In this sample, this clonotype turned up a few times. The antigen remains undetermined. The rearrangement joins TRBV5-1 to TRBJ2-7, with 9 bases fitting TRBD1. The sequence came from a girl aged 10-17 years with multiple sclerosis. The sample comprised blood. This CDR3 is CASSLLGTGQLYEQYF. As DNA, the CDR3 is TGCGCCAGCAGCCTACTTGGGACAGGGCAGCTCTACGAGCAGTACTTC.